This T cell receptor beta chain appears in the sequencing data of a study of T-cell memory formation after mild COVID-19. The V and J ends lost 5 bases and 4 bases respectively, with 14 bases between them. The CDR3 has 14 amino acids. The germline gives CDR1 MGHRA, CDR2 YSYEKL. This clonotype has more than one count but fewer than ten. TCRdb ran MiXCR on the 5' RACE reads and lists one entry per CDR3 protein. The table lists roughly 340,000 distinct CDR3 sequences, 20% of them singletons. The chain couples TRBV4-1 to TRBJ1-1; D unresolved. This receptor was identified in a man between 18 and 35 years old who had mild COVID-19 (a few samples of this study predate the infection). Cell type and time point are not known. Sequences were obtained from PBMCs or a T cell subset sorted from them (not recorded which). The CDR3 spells CASSGRLRGTEAFF. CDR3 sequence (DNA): TGCGCCAGCAGCGGCCGTTTACGGGGCACTGAAGCTTTCTTT.